This T cell receptor (beta chain) originates from a study of CD8+ T cells in alopecia areata. Overall study findings and caveats: Normal skin contains resident alphabeta T cells, and these are also sequenced in scalp samples.

A word on this clone: The target antigen is unknown.

RNA extraction and reverse transcription yielded cDNA as sequencing template. Profiling relied on immunoSEQ multiplex PCR, and the TCRdb table lists in-frame clones only, not all of them. The sample consists of 180,000 or so clones, 50% to 70% of them appearing once. The CDR3 spans 15 residues. The germline V gene has CDR1 SGHTA and CDR2 FQGNSA. Trimming took 2 bases from V and 1 from J, leaving 11 bases between them. Specimen: CD4+ T cells sorted from blood, collected at week 0. This sequence was found in a human donor with alopecia areata. V and J are TRBV7-2 and TRBJ1-2; a possible D gene is TRBD1 (5 bases). The CDR3 coding sequence is TGTGCCAGCAGCTTAATGTCGACAGATAACTATGGCTACACCTTC. Its protein is CASSLMSTDNYGYTF. Looking up the rest from reference TRBV7-2 and TRBJ1-2 gives the full variable domain: GAGVSQSPSNKVTEKGKDVELRCDPISGHTALYWYRQSLGQGLEFLIYFQGNSAPDKSGLPSDRFSAERTGGSVSTLTIQRTQQEDSAVYLCASSLMSTDNYGYTFGSGTRLTVV.